This T cell receptor beta chain came from a study of T cells expressing NK-cell markers. Study details: Each TCR beta repertoire originated in sorted T cells that were CD3+CD56+NKG2C+, CD3+CD56+NKG2C- or CD3+CD56-NKG2C+. HCMV serostatus: seven of eight sequenced donors positive, one negative.

It was by 5'RACE template switching with UMIs that TCR beta cDNA was made. TCRdb re-analyzed the 5' RACE reads; it lists each CDR3 protein once, without DNA. This repertoire includes 350,000 to 450,000 distinct CDR3 sequences. The CDR3 covers 12 residues. Germline loops: CDR1 DFQATT, CDR2 SNEGSKA (reference sequence). This receptor was identified in a man aged 18-75 years in good health. V is TRBV20-1 and J is TRBJ1-3; TCRdb's D gene call, TRBD1, goes unchecked for lack of DNA. Sequenced material: blood T cells: a sorted CD56 or NKG2C T cell subset, CD4+ or CD8+ T cells, or bulk PBMC T cells (not recorded which). CDR3 sequence: CSAAPTGNTIYF.